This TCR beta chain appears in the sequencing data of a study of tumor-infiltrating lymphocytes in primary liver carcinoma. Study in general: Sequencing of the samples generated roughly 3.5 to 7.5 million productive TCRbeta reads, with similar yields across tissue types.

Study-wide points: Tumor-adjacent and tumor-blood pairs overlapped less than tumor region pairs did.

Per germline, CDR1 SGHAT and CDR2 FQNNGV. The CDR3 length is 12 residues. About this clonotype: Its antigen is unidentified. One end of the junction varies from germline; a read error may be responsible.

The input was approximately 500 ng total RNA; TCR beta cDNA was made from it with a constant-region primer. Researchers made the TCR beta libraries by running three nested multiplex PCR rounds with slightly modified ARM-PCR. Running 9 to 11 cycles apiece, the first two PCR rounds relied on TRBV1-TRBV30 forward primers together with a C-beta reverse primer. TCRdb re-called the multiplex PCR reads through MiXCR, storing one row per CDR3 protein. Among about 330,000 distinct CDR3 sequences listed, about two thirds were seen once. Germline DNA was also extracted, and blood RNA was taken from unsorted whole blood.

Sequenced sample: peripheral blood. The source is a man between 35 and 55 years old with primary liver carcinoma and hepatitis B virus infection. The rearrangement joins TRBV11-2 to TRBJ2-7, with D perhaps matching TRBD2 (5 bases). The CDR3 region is CASNSDSYERYF. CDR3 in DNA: TGTGCCAGCAACTCGGACTCCTACGAGCGGTACTTC.